This TCR beta chain came from a study of T cell repertoires in cytomegalovirus infection. The wider study: In public TCR beta signatures, there were indications of both CMV infection and matching HLA type.

The J segment lost 6 bases and the V segment lost 5 bases, leaving 7 bases of the junction unmatched. The germline CDR1 and CDR2 sequences are MDHEN and SYDVKM. The CDR3 contains 14 residues. TCRdb re-called the reads with MiXCR, one entry per CDR3 protein. The sample consists of 450,000 to 650,000 distinct CDR3 sequences, 26% of them appearing once. The sample comprised PBMCs. The gene calls are TRBV28 and TRBJ2-4, with 7 bases matching TRBD2. This sequence originates from a human donor in good health (CMV status not recorded). Some clones in this sample may be carry-over from other donors' samples. The CDR3 sequence is CASSPGPGGNIQYF. The CDR3 region has the DNA TGTGCCAGCAGTCCCGGGCCGGGGGGAAACATTCAGTACTTC.